Below are 16 T cell receptor beta chains sequenced from a single sample in a study of shared clonotypes between healthy human individuals (dated by TCRdb to the early 2020s). The library was produced with the immunoSEQ multiplex PCR assay. What TCRdb holds here is the immuneACCESS table cut down to in-frame rearrangements. Part of the clones is not present; checked against another copy, under half of the missing clones reflect an unresolved V gene, and the others are unexplained. The table for this sample lists some 500,000 clones; roughly 95% of them were counted only once. 0.055% to 0.075% of the sample is in the top ten clones. Sequenced input: naive CD4+ T cells sorted from blood. Explained via the paper, the cell subset or site label denotes: CD45RA+ positively selected. The source is a young woman in good health.

The CDR3 protein is CAINYLGGDFNQPQHF. The CDR3 nucleotides read TGTGCCATCAATTATCTCGGGGGAGATTTCAATCAGCCCCAGCATTTT. The chain joins TRBV28 to TRBJ1-5; a possible D gene is TRBD1 (5 bases). Germline-derived CDR1 and CDR2 are MDHEN and SYDVKM. The germline V and J ends were trimmed by 10 bases and 3 bases, with 22 bases remaining between them. The CDR3 loop spans 16 amino acids.

The V gene is TRBV19, the J gene TRBJ2-5, with 7 bases that match TRBD1. The J call may be wrong; the DNA end is better matched by TRBJ2-7. Germline CDR1 LNHDA, CDR2 SQIVND (reference sequence). CDR3 length: 14 amino acids. CDR3 sequence reads: CASSRQDRTYEQYF. CDR3 nucleotide sequence: TGTGCCAGTAGTAGGCAGGACAGGACCTACGAGCAGTACTTC.

V gene TRBV28 combines with J gene TRBJ1-3, with 10 bases lining up with TRBD1. V shed 4 bases and J 4 bases; nucleotides not matched to a gene: 10. CDR1 and CDR2 (germline): MDHEN, SYDVKM. This CDR3 region has 17 residues. The CDR3 here is CASSSASGTGVGNTIYF. DNA for the CDR3: TGTGCCAGCAGTTCTGCCTCCGGGACAGGGGTCGGAAACACCATATATTTT.

This chain joins TRBV27 and TRBJ2-2; 10 nucleotides align to TRBD2. With V trimmed by 6 bases and J by 2 bases, 6 bases remained unmatched. The CDR3 covers 16 residues. Looked up from germline, CDR1 is MNHEY and CDR2 is SMNVEV (reference sequence). The CDR3 sequence: CASSLGLAVNTGELFF. The DNA of the CDR3 is TGTGCCAGCAGCCTTGGACTAGCGGTAAACACCGGGGAGCTGTTTTTT.

As DNA, the CDR3 is TGTGCCAGTAGCAAACCCGACGGACAGGTCTCTGGAAACACCATATATTTT. Translating it yields CASSKPDGQVSGNTIYF. The chain employs TRBV19 and TRBJ1-3; TRBD1 matches 7 bases. Trimming cost V 6 bases and J 0 bases; bases outside gene matches: 11. The CDR3 is 17 amino acids. The germline V gene encodes CDR1 LNHDA and CDR2 SQIVND (reference sequence).

The chain has TRBV5-1 and TRBJ2-1, with 8 bases fitting TRBD1. CDR1 SGHRS and CDR2 YFSETQ come from the germline V gene. J was trimmed by 10 bases and V by 4 bases; bases with no gene match: 13. The CDR3 has 15 residues. This CDR3 reads CASSGGQELDGEQFF. CDR3 DNA sequence: TGCGCCAGCAGCGGGGGACAGGAGCTTGATGGCGAGCAGTTCTTC.

The rearrangement uses TRBV9 and TRBJ1-5; possibly TRBD1 for D (5 bases). The CDR3 length is 13 residues. The V gene's germline CDR1 is SGDLS and CDR2 YYNGEE. V was trimmed by 5 bases and J by 6 bases, leaving 12 bases between them. The CDR3 DNA reads TGTGCCAGCAGGGGATGGGGGGGTCAGCCCCAGCATTTT. Protein: CASRGWGGQPQHF.

The V and J genes are TRBV14 and TRBJ2-6; D is unclear. The CDR3 consists of 14 residues. The V gene's germline CDR1 is SGHDN and CDR2 FVKESK. Trimming shortened V by 1 base and J by 0 bases, and 1 base separated the two germline ends. The CDR3 loop is CASSQASGANVLTF. The CDR3 region has the DNA TGTGCCAGCAGCCAAGCCTCTGGGGCCAACGTCCTGACTTTC.

Only a few counts were recorded for this clone. The genes are TRBV10-1 and TRBJ2-7; D is uncertain. Germline V CDR1 and CDR2: WNHNN, SYGVQD (reference sequence). The CDR3 runs to 13 residues. Trimming cost V 2 bases and J 0 bases, with 5 bases left between them. The CDR3 protein is CASSEDTSYEQYF. In DNA form, the CDR3 reads TGCGCCAGCAGTGAGGACACCTCCTACGAGCAGTACTTC.

The V gene is TRBV11-2, the J gene TRBJ2-7, with 8 bases matching TRBD1. J gave up 3 bases and V 5 bases, and 12 bases lay outside the gene matches. CDR3 length: 16 residues. Looked up from germline, CDR1 is SGHAT and CDR2 is FQNNGV. CDR3 sequence reads: CASSPGTGRGNYEQYF. DNA for the CDR3: TGTGCCAGCAGCCCCGGGACAGGCCGAGGGAACTACGAGCAGTACTTC. The full variable domain, its missing parts supplied by reference TRBV11-2 and TRBJ2-7, is EAGVAQSPRYKIIEKRQSVAFWCNPISGHATLYWYQQILGQGPKLLIQFQNNGVVDDSQLPKDRFSAERLKGVDSTLKIQPAKLEDSAVYLCASSPGTGRGNYEQYFGPGTRLTVT.

The CDR3 nucleotides read TGTGCCAGCAGCCGCCAAGGGGGGGCATACGAGCAGTACTTC. It encodes CASSRQGGAYEQYF. V usage is TRBV6-6 and J usage is TRBJ2-7, with a possible D match to TRBD2 (7 bases). CDR1 is MNHNY and CDR2 is SVGAGI in the germline V gene (reference sequence). The CDR3 is 14 amino acids. V was cut by 6 bases and J by 4 bases, with 16 bases left in between.

V and J are TRBV5-1 and TRBJ2-2, with a possible D match to TRBD2 (6 bases). Germline V gene sequence: CDR1 SGHRS, CDR2 YFSETQ. The CDR3 has 15 residues. V was clipped by 4 bases and J by 0 bases, with 10 bases between them. CDR3 amino acids: CASSRLDPNTGELFF. The CDR3 DNA sequence: TGCGCCAGCAGCCGACTAGATCCGAACACCGGGGAGCTGTTTTTT.

Turning to this clone: Other nucleotide sequences from this sample produce the same CDR3. The chain carries TRBV5-1 and TRBJ2-5; 7 bases are shared with TRBD1. This CDR3 is 13 amino acids long. The germline V gene has CDR1 SGHRS and CDR2 YFSETQ. V lost 3 bases and J lost 5; bases outside the gene matches: 4. CDR3 sequence reads: CASSWDRGETQYF. CDR3 DNA: TGCGCCAGCAGCTGGGACAGAGGGGAGACCCAGTACTTC.

CDR3 bases: TGTGCCAGCAGTAGAAATAGCGGGAGCAGCGAGCAGTACTTC. It specifies CASSRNSGSSEQYF. The chain has TRBV28 and TRBJ2-7; 9 positions agree with TRBD2. The germline V gene encodes CDR1 MDHEN and CDR2 SYDVKM. V lost 5 bases, J lost 6 bases, and 8 bases stayed unmatched. This CDR3 comprises 14 residues.

This rearrangement joins TRBV4-1 to TRBJ2-1, with 11 bases identical to TRBD1. Germline V gene sequence: CDR1 MGHRA, CDR2 YSYEKL. With V trimmed by 1 base and J by 3 bases, 5 bases remained unmatched. The CDR3 contains 17 residues. The CDR3 nucleotides read TGCGCCAGCAGCCAAGGCCGGACAGGGGGCGTCTACAATGAGCAGTTCTTC. It is translated as CASSQGRTGGVYNEQFF.

The V and J genes are TRBV19 and TRBJ1-2; TRBD1 might be the D (6 bases). The CDR3 sequence is 15 residues long. The germline gives CDR1 LNHDA, CDR2 SQIVND (reference sequence). V shed 4 bases and J shed 4 bases, with 16 bases lying between them. The CDR3 spells CASSSQAGVSYGYTF. Written as DNA, the CDR3 is TGTGCCAGTAGTAGTCAGGCAGGGGTTTCCTATGGCTACACCTTC. The full variable domain, its missing parts supplied by reference TRBV19 and TRBJ1-2, is DGGITQSPKYLFRKEGQNVTLSCEQNLNHDAMYWYRQDPGQGLRLIYYSQIVNDFQKGDIAEGYSVSREKKESFPLTVTSAQKNPTAFYLCASSSQAGVSYGYTFGSGTRLTVV.